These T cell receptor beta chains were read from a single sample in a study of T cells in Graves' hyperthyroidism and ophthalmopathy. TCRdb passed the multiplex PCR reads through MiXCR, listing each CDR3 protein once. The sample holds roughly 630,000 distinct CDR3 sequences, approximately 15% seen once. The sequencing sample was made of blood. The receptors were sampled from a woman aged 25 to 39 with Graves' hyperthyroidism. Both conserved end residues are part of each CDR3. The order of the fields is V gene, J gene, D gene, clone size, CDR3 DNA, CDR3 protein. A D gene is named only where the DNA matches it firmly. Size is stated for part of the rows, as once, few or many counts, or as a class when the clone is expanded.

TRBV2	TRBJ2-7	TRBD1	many	TGTGCCACCGTGGGTCCGGGACAGGCCGTTTACGAGCAGTACTTC	CATVGPGQAVYEQYF
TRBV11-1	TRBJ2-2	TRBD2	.	TGTGCCAGCAGCACTAGACTAGCGGTGATGTCCTCTGGGACCGGGGAGCTGTTTTTT	CASSTRLAVMSSGTGELFF
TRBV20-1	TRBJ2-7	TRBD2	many	TGCAGTGCTAGAGGGCTAGCGGGAGGGGTCGCCTACGAGCAGTACTTC	CSARGLAGGVAYEQYF
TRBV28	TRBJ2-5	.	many	TGTGCCAGCAGTGTTGTGTGGACCTCGCAAGAGACCCAGTACTTC	CASSVVWTSQETQYF
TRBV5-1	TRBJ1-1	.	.	TGCGCCAGCAGCCTCTATAAAGGCCTTGAAGCTTTCTTT	CASSLYKGLEAFF
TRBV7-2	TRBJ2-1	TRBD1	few	TGTGCCAGCAGCTCAGCTAGGTTTATTTTTCAATTATCGGCGGGACAGGGGAATGAGCAGTTCTTC	CASSSARFIFQLSAGQGNEQFF
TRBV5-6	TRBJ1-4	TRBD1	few	TGTGCCAGCAGCCCTCTGCCGGGACAGGGGGAGGAAAAACTGTTTTTT	CASSPLPGQGEEKLFF
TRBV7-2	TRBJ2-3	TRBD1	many	TGTGCCAGCAGCTCGGACAGGATCAGCACAGATACGCAGTATTTT	CASSSDRISTDTQYF
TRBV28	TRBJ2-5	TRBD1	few	TGTGCCAGCAGAACCGTTACAGGGGCCCACCCCCAAGAGACCCAGTACTTC	CASRTVTGAHPQETQYF
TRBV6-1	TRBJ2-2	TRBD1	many	TGTGCCAACCGACTCGGACAGGGTGAGGCCGGGGAGCTGTTTTTT	CANRLGQGEAGELFF
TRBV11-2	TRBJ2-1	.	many	TGTGCCAGCAGCTTAGTGCCCCCCTGGACTTATGGTTACAATGAGCAGTTCTTC	CASSLVPPWTYGYNEQFF
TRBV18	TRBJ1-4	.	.	TGTGCCAGCTCACCCCGAGGCGGGGCAACTAAAAAACTGTTTTTT	CASSPRGGATKKLFF
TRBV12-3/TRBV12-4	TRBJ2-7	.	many	TGTGCCAGCAGTTACAGTCCGCTTCCCTACGAGCAGTACTTC	CASSYSPLPYEQYF
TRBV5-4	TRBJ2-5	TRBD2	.	TGTGCCAGCAGCCCCGGACTAGGGCAAATCCAGTACTTC	CASSPGLGQIQYF
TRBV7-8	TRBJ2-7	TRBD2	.	TGTGCCAGCAGCTTAGAGCTAGCGGGACGGGGCTACGAGCAGTACTTC	CASSLELAGRGYEQYF
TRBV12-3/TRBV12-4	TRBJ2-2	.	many	TGTGCCAGCAGTGACTCAGGGGTGAACACCGGGGAGCTGTTTTTT	CASSDSGVNTGELFF